The next 9 T cell receptor beta chains were all read from a single sample in a study of T cells after posttransplantation cyclophosphamide. TCRdb keeps only in-frame clones here, not all; method: immunoSEQ multiplex PCR. The data hold several thousand clones, with almost 85% observed a single time. Busulfan-fludarabine conditioning, marrow transplant, and cyclophosphamide on days +3 and +4 were administered. Sequencing used CD8+ T cells sorted from PBMCs, obtained about 1,500 days after allogeneic stem cell transplant with posttransplant cyclophosphamide. These receptors came from a female patient aged 50-59 years who received an allogeneic stem cell transplant from a related donor, was CMV-positive, and had no GVHD. Some T cells here may be from the graft donor.

The chain combines TRBV9 with TRBJ1-5, with D perhaps matching TRBD1 (6 bases). The V and J ends lost 2 bases and 2 bases respectively, with 14 bases between them. Per germline, CDR1 SGDLS and CDR2 YYNGEE. This CDR3 is 16 amino acids long. The CDR3 nucleotides read TGTGCCAGCAGCGTTGGGGGGGGCGAGGGCAATCAGCCCCAGCATTTT. Translated: CASSVGGGEGNQPQHF. Combining the CDR3 with reference TRBV9 and TRBJ1-5 gives the whole variable domain DSGVTQTPKHLITATGQRVTLRCSPRSGDLSVYWYQQSLDQGLQFLIQYYNGEERAKGNILERFSAQQFPDLHSELNLSSLELGDSALYFCASSVGGGEGNQPQHFGDGTRLSIL.

This clone was detected a few times. The chain combines TRBV7-8 with TRBJ1-4; 9 positions match TRBD1. The CDR3 sequence is 15 residues long. The ends lost 5 bases at V and 8 bases at J; junction bases unmatched: 9. The germline CDR1 and CDR2 sequences are SGHVS and FQNEAQ. The CDR3 region is CASSLPGQGDEKLFF. Written as DNA, the CDR3 is TGTGCCAGCAGCCTCCCGGGACAGGGAGACGAAAAACTGTTTTTT. The full variable domain, rest sourced from reference TRBV7-8 and TRBJ1-4, is GAGVSQSPRYKVAKRGQDVALRCDPISGHVSLFWYQQALGQGPEFLTYFQNEAQLDKSGLPSDRFFAERPEGSVSTLKIQRTQQEDSAVYLCASSLPGQGDEKLFFGSGTQLSVL.

The rearrangement links TRBV28 to TRBJ2-1, with D perhaps matching TRBD1 (6 bases). Trimming cost V 6 bases and J 3 bases, with 15 bases left between them. This CDR3 has 15 amino acids. CDR1 and CDR2 (germline): MDHEN, SYDVKM. For the CDR3, the DNA is TGTGCCAGCAGCCCGACAGGCGAAATCTACAATGAGCAGTTCTTC. It codes for CASSPTGEIYNEQFF.

The chain links TRBV27 to TRBJ2-1, with 13 bases identical to TRBD2. In germline, CDR1 is MNHEY, CDR2 SMNVEV (reference sequence). There are 18 residues in the CDR3. The V segment lost 5 bases and the J segment 2 bases; nucleotides outside the gene matches: 9. For the CDR3, the DNA is TGTGCCAGCAGTCCCGGACTAGCGGGAGTTTATCCCTACAATGAGCAGTTCTTC. Translating gives CASSPGLAGVYPYNEQFF.

With respect to this clone: At one of its ends the junction is not consistent with the germline gene, which may arise from a read error. Other DNA sequences in this sample translate to the same CDR3. The CDR3 DNA is TGTGCCAGCAGTGTTGAGGGAGCTAATTCCCCCCTCCACTTT. It encodes CASSVEGANSPLHF. The rearrangement links TRBV6-4 to TRBJ1-6; D unresolved. Germline V gives CDR1 MRHNA, CDR2 SNTAGT. There are 14 residues in the CDR3.

The chain has TRBV2 and TRBJ2-7; 7 bases fit TRBD1. V dropped 5 bases and J dropped 4; count of bases not matched to a gene: 17. CDR1 is SNHLY, CDR2 FYNNEI, per germline. The CDR3 length is 17 residues. CDR3 in amino acids: CASSSLSGTANKYEQYF. The CDR3 nucleotides are TGTGCCAGCAGTTCTTTATCCGGGACAGCAAATAAGTACGAGCAGTACTTC. Filled out from reference TRBV2 and TRBJ2-7, the complete variable domain reads EPEVTQTPSHQVTQMGQEVILRCVPISNHLYFYWYRQILGQKVEFLVSFYNNEISEKSEIFDDQFSVERPDGSNFTLKIRSTKLEDSAMYFCASSSLSGTANKYEQYFGPGTRLTVT.

CDR3 sequence: CASSWTSGNSYEQYF. CDR3 nucleotides: TGTGCCAGCAGTTGGACTAGCGGGAACTCCTACGAGCAGTACTTC. This chain joins TRBV28 and TRBJ2-7, with 12 bases identical to TRBD2. J lost 0 bases, V lost 4 bases, and 1 base had no gene match. Germline V gene lookup returns CDR1 MDHEN and CDR2 SYDVKM. CDR3 length: 15 amino acids. The full variable domain, rest sourced from reference TRBV28 and TRBJ2-7, is DVKVTQSSRYLVKRTGEKVFLECVQDMDHENMFWYRQDPGLGLRLIYFSYDVKMKEKGDIPEGYSVSREKKERFSLILESASTNQTSMYLCASSWTSGNSYEQYFGPGTRLTVT.

Of note for this clone: At one of its ends the junction is not consistent with the germline gene, which may arise from a read error. At the DNA level, this CDR3 is encoded by other sequences in the same sample as well. The V and J genes are TRBV5-4 and TRBJ1-2; D not resolved. The CDR3 spans 15 residues. CDR1 and CDR2 (germline): SGHNT, YYREEE (reference sequence). In DNA, the CDR3 is TGTGCCAGCAGTTTGGCTGTCGTCCCGGCGGATGGCTACACCTTC. It is translated as CASSLAVVPADGYTF. Drawing the rest from reference TRBV5-4 and TRBJ1-2, the complete variable domain is ETGVTQSPTHLIKTRGQQVTLRCSSQSGHNTVSWYQQALGQGPQFIFQYYREEENGRGNFPPRFSGLQFPNYSSELNVNALELDDSALYLCASSLAVVPADGYTFGSGTRLTVV.

The rearrangement joins TRBV5-1 to TRBJ1-1; D is possibly TRBD1 (6 bases). The CDR3 is 12 amino acids. The germline V gene encodes CDR1 SGHRS and CDR2 YFSETQ. V was trimmed by 7 bases and J by 6 bases, leaving 13 bases between them. CDR3 DNA sequence: TGCGCCAGCGTCGGGGGGGGCCCTGAAGCTTTCTTT. Amino acids: CASVGGGPEAFF.